These 27 T cell receptor beta chains originate from one sample sequenced in a study of cytomegalovirus exposure and HLA in healthy donors. Measured with immunoSEQ multiplex PCR; TCRdb has only the in-frame clones, and not every one. The sample records under 250,000 clones, 87% being singletons. The sequenced sample was PBMCs. These receptors were taken from a woman aged 18-29 years in good health and CMV-seropositive.

The genes are TRBV28 and TRBJ2-7; TRBD1 is a possible D gene (6 bases). Germline-derived CDR1 and CDR2 are MDHEN and SYDVKM. The CDR3 spans 16 residues. Trimming took off 7 bases at V and 2 bases at J, with 21 bases between the two ends. For the CDR3, the DNA is TGTGCCAGCAAGGGGACACCGCGGGTACGGGCCTACGAGCAGTACTTC. Amino acids: CASKGTPRVRAYEQYF.

This chain connects TRBV27 to TRBJ1-1; unclear D gene. Germline V CDR1 and CDR2: MNHEY, SMNVEV (reference sequence). The V and J ends lost 4 bases and 1 base respectively, with 10 bases between them. The CDR3 is 14 amino acids. The CDR3 DNA sequence: TGTGCCAGCAGTTGGCGGGGTTCGAACACTGAAGCTTTCTTT. Encoded protein: CASSWRGSNTEAFF.

This chain links TRBV28 with TRBJ2-7; 10 bases are a match to TRBD1. V was pared by 3 bases and J by 7 bases, with 12 bases of the junction left unmatched. Germline V gives CDR1 MDHEN, CDR2 SYDVKM. The CDR3 has 16 amino acids. The CDR3 spells CASSFVLGQGSREQYF. The CDR3 bases are TGTGCCAGCAGTTTTGTTTTGGGACAGGGGAGTAGGGAGCAGTACTTC. Using reference TRBV28 and TRBJ2-7 for the parts outside the CDR3, the full variable domain is DVKVTQSSRYLVKRTGEKVFLECVQDMDHENMFWYRQDPGLGLRLIYFSYDVKMKEKGDIPEGYSVSREKKERFSLILESASTNQTSMYLCASSFVLGQGSREQYFGPGTRLTVT.

The chain joins TRBV5-5 to TRBJ1-1; D may be TRBD1 (6 bases). The CDR3 contains 15 residues. Trimming took 2 bases from V and 1 from J, leaving 12 bases between them. Per germline, CDR1 SGHKS and CDR2 YYEKEE (reference sequence). CDR3 sequence reads: CASSFLGQKNTEAFF. CDR3 bases: TGTGCCAGCAGCTTCCTAGGACAGAAGAACACTGAAGCTTTCTTT.

This chain joins TRBV7-9 and TRBJ1-5; D is undetermined. Germline values: CDR1 SEHNR, CDR2 FQNEAQ (reference sequence). There are 13 residues in the CDR3. Deletions cut 3 bases from V and 3 bases from J, with 6 bases between. The DNA for the CDR3 is TGTGCCAGCAGCTTCGGTAACAATCAGCCCCAGCATTTT. Protein: CASSFGNNQPQHF.

A word on this clone: Relative to the germline gene, one junction end is altered; a read error may explain this. V usage is TRBV4-1 and J usage is TRBJ2-3, with D maybe TRBD2 (5 bases). CDR3 length: 13 residues. Germline V gene sequence: CDR1 MGHRA, CDR2 YSYEKL. CDR3 nucleotides: TGCGCCAGCAGCCAGGGAGTCACGACAACGTTGGCTTTT. This sequence encodes CASSQGVTTTLAF.

The rearrangement joins TRBV6-1 to TRBJ2-7; 7 nucleotides align to TRBD2. The germline V gene has CDR1 MNHNS and CDR2 SASEGT. The V segment lost 0 bases and the J segment 1 base; nucleotides outside the gene matches: 9. This CDR3 region has 17 residues. The CDR3: CASSEALGREPSYEQYF. The CDR3 region has the DNA TGTGCCAGCAGTGAAGCGCTTGGGCGGGAGCCTTCCTACGAGCAGTACTTC.

This clone was seen a few times. J is TRBJ2-7 and V is TRBV23-1; 8 nucleotides match TRBD2. TRBV23-1 is identified as an open reading frame with a role that is uncertain. Unmatched junction bases numbered 9, after V lost 2 bases and J lost 3 bases. This CDR3 has 16 residues. CDR3 sequence: CASSQTYSGDHYEQYF. The CDR3 DNA reads as TGCGCCAGCAGTCAAACCTATAGCGGGGATCACTACGAGCAGTACTTC.

The chain joins TRBV10-3 to TRBJ1-1; 11 nucleotides align to TRBD1. The junction had 5 bases not matched to a gene; V was cut back by 8 bases and J by 0 bases. This CDR3 spans 15 amino acids. The germline gives CDR1 ENHRY, CDR2 SYGVKD. The CDR3 DNA follows: TGTGCCATCCGGACAGGGGGCGACATGAACACTGAAGCTTTCTTT. It translates to CAIRTGGDMNTEAFF.

The chain combines TRBV30 with TRBJ1-2; TRBD1 agrees at 7 bases. The CDR3 has 16 amino acids. The junction had 10 bases not matched to a gene; V was cut back by 3 bases and J by 0 bases. Germline-derived CDR1 and CDR2 are GTSNPN and SVGIG (reference sequence). CDR3 region: CAWRPRGELTNYGYTF. CDR3 coding DNA: TGTGCCTGGAGACCCAGGGGGGAACTAACTAACTATGGCTACACCTTC. The complete variable domain, with remaining parts taken from reference TRBV30 and TRBJ1-2, reads SQTIHQWPATLVQPVGSPLSLECTVEGTSNPNLYWYRQAAGRGLQLLFYSVGIGQISSEVPQNLSASRPQDRQFILSSKKLLLSDSGFYLCAWRPRGELTNYGYTFGSGTRLTVV.

In nucleotides, the CDR3 is TGTGCCAGCAGTTTTAGCGGGAGAACCCACAATGAGCAGTTCTTC. It encodes CASSFSGRTHNEQFF. The V gene is TRBV6-5, the J gene TRBJ2-1; 9 positions match TRBD2. Looked up from germline, CDR1 is MNHEY and CDR2 is SVGAGI. V was pared by 4 bases and J by 5 bases, with 6 bases of the junction left unmatched. The CDR3 is 15 residues long.

The chain links TRBV5-1 to TRBJ2-1, with 7 bases lining up with TRBD2. Unmatched junction bases numbered 7, after V lost 4 bases and J lost 0 bases. The CDR3 covers 16 residues. Germline V gene sequence: CDR1 SGHRS, CDR2 YFSETQ. Here the CDR3 DNA reads TGCGCCAGCAGCCGGGAGGACCAGAGCTCCTACAATGAGCAGTTCTTC. Its protein is CASSREDQSSYNEQFF.

The chain combines TRBV28 with TRBJ2-7, with D perhaps matching TRBD2 (6 bases). The V end lost 1 base, the J end lost 3 bases, and 16 bases lay between the germline ends. From germline, CDR1 is MDHEN and CDR2 SYDVKM. The CDR3 is 16 residues long. The chain's CDR3 is CASSLSAGAGIYEQYF. The CDR3 DNA sequence: TGTGCCAGCAGTTTATCGGCCGGTGCGGGAATCTACGAGCAGTACTTC.

The V and J genes are TRBV5-1 and TRBJ2-3, with 8 positions matching TRBD2. The CDR3 sequence is 15 residues long. CDR1 is SGHRS and CDR2 is YFSETQ in the germline V gene. V shed 2 bases, J shed 1 base, and the junction held 3 bases outside the gene matches. In DNA form, the CDR3 reads TGCGCCAGCAGCTTAACTAGCGGACGCACAGATACGCAGTATTTT. Its translation: CASSLTSGRTDTQYF.

The gene calls are TRBV4-2 and TRBJ2-7; tentatively, D is TRBD2 (6 bases). The CDR3 is made up of 16 amino acids. The germline V gene encodes CDR1 LGHNA and CDR2 YNFKEQ. The germline V and J ends were trimmed by 0 bases and 7 bases, with 19 bases remaining between them. The CDR3 region is CASSQEEGSGWGEQYF. CDR3 nucleotide sequence: TGTGCCAGCAGCCAAGAGGAGGGCTCCGGCTGGGGGGAGCAGTACTTC.

The V call is TRBV10-3, the J call TRBJ2-3; 8 bases align to TRBD2. Germline V gene sequence: CDR1 ENHRY, CDR2 SYGVKD. This CDR3 region has 17 residues. Trimming at V came to 2 bases and at J to 4 bases, leaving 11 bases not matched to a gene. The CDR3 region has the DNA TGTGCCATCAGTGAGGATAGGGCGGGAGGTTGGGCAGATACGCAGTATTTT. Translating gives CAISEDRAGGWADTQYF.

The rearrangement joins TRBV25-1 to TRBJ2-3; D may be TRBD1 (6 bases). Germline-derived CDR1 and CDR2 are MGHDK and SYGVNS. The V gene lost 1 base and the J gene lost 1 base, with 15 bases spanning the gap. This CDR3 has 17 amino acids. Written as DNA, the CDR3 is TGTGCCAGCAGTGAATCCCAACAGGGTACAGGCACAGATACGCAGTATTTT. Protein: CASSESQQGTGTDTQYF.

This clone was counted a few times. The chain links TRBV2 to TRBJ1-1; maybe TRBD1 (5 bases). CDR1 SNHLY and CDR2 FYNNEI come from the germline V gene. The V and J ends lost 4 bases and 1 base respectively, with 10 bases between them. This CDR3 spans 14 amino acids. CDR3 protein: CASSGGQGNTEAFF. The CDR3 DNA sequence: TGTGCCAGCAGTGGGGGTCAGGGGAACACTGAAGCTTTCTTT.

This clone was detected only once. The rearrangement links TRBV28 to TRBJ1-1; D gene unclear. Germline CDR1 and CDR2: MDHEN and SYDVKM. V was pared by 0 bases and J by 8 bases, with 10 bases between. The CDR3 sequence is 13 residues long. As DNA, the CDR3 is TGTGCCAGCAGTTTATGGTCTGGGCCAGAAGCTTTCTTT. Its protein product is CASSLWSGPEAFF.

In this sample, this clone turned up once. The chain is built from TRBV5-4 and TRBJ2-3; 10 bases match TRBD2. The CDR3 sequence is 18 residues long. J gave up 5 bases and V 4 bases, and 16 bases lay outside the gene matches. Germline CDR1 and CDR2: SGHNT and YYREEE (reference sequence). The CDR3, as DNA: TGTGCCAGCAGCCCCGGACTAGCGGCCCCGAGAAGTAGAGATACGCAGTATTTT. Its translation is CASSPGLAAPRSRDTQYF.

The chain has TRBV27 and TRBJ2-5, with D maybe TRBD2 (5 bases). Germline V gene lookup returns CDR1 MNHEY and CDR2 SMNVEV (reference sequence). The CDR3 consists of 14 residues. V gave up 2 bases and J gave up 5 bases, with 12 bases separating them. The CDR3 is CASSLRESMETQYF. In DNA form, the CDR3 reads TGTGCCAGCAGTTTAAGGGAGTCAATGGAGACCCAGTACTTC.

The chain uses TRBV7-9 and TRBJ2-2; no firm D call. The germline V gene encodes CDR1 SEHNR and CDR2 FQNEAQ (reference sequence). V dropped 5 bases and J dropped 9 bases, with 4 bases sitting between them. The CDR3 loop spans 10 amino acids. CDR3: CASSLWELFF. The CDR3 nucleotides are TGTGCCAGCAGCCTCTGGGAGCTGTTTTTT.

The chain combines TRBV12-5 with TRBJ2-7; 9 bases fit TRBD1. The junction had 11 bases not matched to a gene; V was cut back by 1 base and J by 4 bases. The CDR3 is 17 amino acids. Germline V gene sequence: CDR1 LGHNT, CDR2 FRNRAP. In nucleotides, the CDR3 is TGTGCTAGTGGTTTGGCCCGGACCGGGACAGGGAGGTACGAGCAGTACTTC. Its translation: CASGLARTGTGRYEQYF. Supplemented by reference TRBV12-5 and TRBJ2-7, the full variable domain reads DARVTQTPRHKVTEMGQEVTMRCQPILGHNTVFWYRQTMMQGLELLAYFRNRAPLDDSGMPKDRFSAEMPDATLATLKIQPSEPRDSAVYFCASGLARTGTGRYEQYFGPGTRLTVT.

This clone was detected once. The chain is built from TRBV7-7 and TRBJ2-5; possibly TRBD2 for D (5 bases). The CDR3 extends over 15 amino acids. Germline CDR1 and CDR2: SSHAT and FNYEAQ (reference sequence). The chain's CDR3 is CASSPLSSGIETQYF. The CDR3 region has the DNA TGTGCTAGCTCTCCGCTTTCGTCGGGGATAGAGACCCAGTACTTC.

The chain combines TRBV6-5 with TRBJ1-5; D unclear. CDR1 is MNHEY and CDR2 is SVGAGI in the germline V gene. This CDR3 has 15 residues. V lost 5 bases and J 6 bases, leaving 17 bases between the germline ends. The CDR3 loop reads CASSSGSGFGQPQHF. CDR3 bases: TGTGCCAGCAGTAGTGGGTCGGGGTTTGGTCAGCCCCAGCATTTT.

This CDR3 is CASSQGRAGAVNTEAFF. The CDR3 nucleotides read TGCGCCAGCAGCCAAGGGCGGGCAGGGGCCGTGAACACTGAAGCTTTCTTT. The rearrangement links TRBV4-1 to TRBJ1-1, with D perhaps TRBD1 (6 bases). Deletions cut 1 base from V and 0 bases from J, with 15 bases between. Germline lookup yields CDR1 MGHRA and CDR2 YSYEKL. This CDR3 spans 17 amino acids.

This clone has only one observation. V gene TRBV6-1 combines with J gene TRBJ2-3, with D possibly matching TRBD2 (6 bases). V gave up 1 base and J gave up 4 bases, with 12 bases separating them. Germline CDR1 MNHNS, CDR2 SASEGT. This CDR3 has 15 amino acids. The CDR3 loop is CASSEGGKLADTQYF. CDR3 sequence (DNA): TGTGCCAGCAGTGAAGGCGGGAAACTCGCAGATACGCAGTATTTT.